Sequencing of this T cell receptor beta chain was carried out in a study of control samples from healthy donors and cancer patients. TCRdb's copy holds only in-frame clones and misses some; the assay was immunoSEQ multiplex PCR. This sample yields approximately 140,000 clones, of which around 90% are seen a single time; 11% belongs to the top ten. The CDR3 is 13 residues long. V lost 10 bases and J lost 6; bases outside the gene matches: 9. The V gene's germline CDR1 is MDHEN and CDR2 SYDVKM. This TCR was recovered from a man aged 25-45 years in good health. Sequenced material: blood. The chain carries TRBV28 and TRBJ1-3; 7 positions agree with TRBD1. The CDR3 sequence: CATRDSGENTIYF. Here the CDR3 DNA reads TGTGCCACCCGGGACAGCGGGGAAAACACCATATATTTT.